This is a list of T cell receptor beta chains from one sample in a study of human T cells and chemical hapten exposure. MiXCR, applied by TCRdb to the RACE reads, yields one record per CDR3 protein. Of more than 150,000 distinct CDR3 sequences in the sample, just under 30% were seen once. Sequences were derived from whole blood, sampled in connection with sensitization to the hapten diphenylcyclopropenone (DPC). These receptors were collected from a young woman with alopecia areata. Some clones in this sample may be carry-over from other donors' samples. The CDR3 runs from the conserved cysteine through the conserved F or W. A D gene is named only where the DNA matches it firmly. Part of the rows lack a size; the others show once, few, many or a class for expanded clones.

v_gene,len,d_gene,abundance,j_gene,CDR3nt,CDR3aa
TRBV12-3/TRBV12-4,13,TRBD1,few,TRBJ1-5,TGTGCCAGCAGAGGGACAGAAAATCAGCCCCAGCATTTT,CASRGTENQPQHF
TRBV2,13,-,-,TRBJ2-1,TGTGCCAGCAGTGCCGGGGACTACAATGAGCAGTTCTTC,CASSAGDYNEQFF
TRBV20-1,12,-,few,TRBJ2-2,TGCAGTGTCCAGAGGGGGGTCGGGGAGCTGTTTTTT,CSVQRGVGELFF
TRBV27,13,-,many,TRBJ2-5,TGTGCCAGCAGTACCGGACCCCAAGAGACCCAGTACTTC,CASSTGPQETQYF
TRBV28,14,TRBD1,many,TRBJ2-3,TGTGCCAGCAGTGCGGTAGGGGGCCCAGATACGCAGTATTTT,CASSAVGGPDTQYF
TRBV20-1,13,-,few,TRBJ1-5,TGCAGTGCTAGATTAGGTGCAAATCAGCCCCAGCATTTT,CSARLGANQPQHF
TRBV9,14,-,few,TRBJ2-3,TGTGCCAGCAGCGTAGGACTGACAAGAGATACGCAGTATTTT,CASSVGLTRDTQYF
TRBV29-1,13,TRBD2,-,TRBJ2-3,TGCAGCGTTGTTGCGGGGGGGCCGGATACGCAGTATTTT,CSVVAGGPDTQYF
TRBV5-1,17,-,few,TRBJ1-4,TGCGCCAGCAGCTTGGGCTTGGGGACTGCAACTAATGAAAAACTGTTTTTT,CASSLGLGTATNEKLFF
TRBV4-1,15,-,-,TRBJ1-6,TGCGCCAGCAGCCAAGATCAAGGGGCCAATTCACCCCTCCACTTT,CASSQDQGANSPLHF
TRBV3-1,16,-,few,TRBJ2-1,TGTGCCAGCAGCCAGAACTACGATATTACCTACAATGAGCAGTTCTTC,CASSQNYDITYNEQFF
TRBV20-1,14,TRBD2,-,TRBJ2-7,TGCAGTGCCCCCCCAGCGGGAGGGCCCCACGAGCAGTACTTC,CSAPPAGGPHEQYF
TRBV5-1,13,-,-,TRBJ2-1,TGCGCCAGCAGCCCCGGGTCAGCCAATGAGCAGTTCTTC,CASSPGSANEQFF
TRBV5-5,16,-,-,TRBJ2-3,TGTGCCAGCAGCCCGACGGTGACGACTAGCACAGATACGCAGTATTTT,CASSPTVTTSTDTQYF
TRBV28,12,-,few,TRBJ2-1,TGTGCCAGCAGACGCGGGGACAATGAGCAGTTCTTC,CASRRGDNEQFF
TRBV30,13,-,few,TRBJ1-4,TGTGCCTGGAGTGTACCCGGGAGGGAAAAACTGTTTTTT,CAWSVPGREKLFF
TRBV5-1,17,TRBD2,few,TRBJ2-1,TGCGCCAGCAGCACAAACTTGAGGACTAGCGCCAACAATGAGCAGTTCTTC,CASSTNLRTSANNEQFF
TRBV28,13,-,few,TRBJ1-1,TGTGCCAGCAGCAGGGCAATCGGCGCTGAAGCTTTCTTT,CASSRAIGAEAFF
TRBV28,16,-,few,TRBJ1-5,TGTGCCAGCAGCCGCCGCTCGGGTGTAAACAATCAGCCCCAGCATTTT,CASSRRSGVNNQPQHF
TRBV29-1,11,-,few,TRBJ1-2,TGCAGCGTTGAAGGAGGGGAGGGCTACACCTTC,CSVEGGEGYTF
TRBV10-3,15,-,few,TRBJ2-7,TGTGCCATCAGCCCTGGTCAGGCTAATTTCTACGAGCAGTACTTC,CAISPGQANFYEQYF
TRBV5-4,14,-,-,TRBJ2-7,TGTGCCAGCAGCTTAGAGGTAGAGGACTACGAGCAGTACTTC,CASSLEVEDYEQYF
TRBV18,12,-,-,TRBJ2-7,TGTGCCAGCTCAACCGTAACCTACGAGCAGTACTTC,CASSTVTYEQYF
TRBV9,14,-,-,TRBJ2-7,TGTGCCAGCAGCCCACAGATAGTTACCTACGAGCAGTACTTC,CASSPQIVTYEQYF
TRBV20-1,13,-,-,TRBJ2-2,TGCAGTGCTAGACCGGACGGGACCGGGGAGCTGTTTTTT,CSARPDGTGELFF
TRBV28,15,TRBD1,few,TRBJ2-7,TGTGCCAGCAGTTCATCCGGGACAGGAGCCAACGAGCAGTACTTC,CASSSSGTGANEQYF
TRBV28,12,-,few,TRBJ1-2,TGTGCCAGCAGTTTGTTTGACGATATCTACACCTTC,CASSLFDDIYTF
TRBV11-2,13,-,few,TRBJ2-1,TGTGCCAGCAGCTTAGAGGCGGGATATGAGCAGTTCTTC,CASSLEAGYEQFF
TRBV20-1,12,TRBD2,-,TRBJ2-1,TGCAGTGCTAAAGCGGGAGGGCATGAGCAGTTCTTC,CSAKAGGHEQFF
TRBV28,13,-,-,TRBJ2-3,TGTGCCAGCAGTCCTAGTGTCACAGATACGCAGTATTTT,CASSPSVTDTQYF
TRBV27,13,TRBD2,-,TRBJ2-1,TGTGCCACCGGGACTAGCGCTCGCAATGAGCAGTTCTTC,CATGTSARNEQFF
TRBV20-1,14,TRBD2,few,TRBJ2-1,TGCAGTGCGGACCCGGGACTAGGGGTCTATGAGCAGTTCTTC,CSADPGLGVYEQFF
TRBV24-1,17,TRBD2,-,TRBJ2-1,TGTGCCACCAGTGATTGGGCTAGCGGGAAATCCTACAATGAGCAGTTCTTC,CATSDWASGKSYNEQFF
TRBV9,14,-,few,TRBJ2-2,TGTGCCAGACCGTTAGGGTGGAAATCCGGGGAGCTGTTTTTT,CARPLGWKSGELFF
TRBV7-2,14,TRBD1,-,TRBJ1-5,TGTGCCAGCAGCACGGGACAGGGTAATCAGCCCCAGCATTTT,CASSTGQGNQPQHF
TRBV7-2,15,-,-,TRBJ1-2,TGTGCCAGCAGCTTAGCGCCGTTGGCAGGGGATGGCTACACCTTC,CASSLAPLAGDGYTF
TRBV9,14,-,few,TRBJ2-7,TGTGCCAGCAGCGCCCGAGATGGGCCCTACGAGCAGTACTTC,CASSARDGPYEQYF
TRBV20-1,13,TRBD2,-,TRBJ2-1,TGCAACTTAGCGGGAGGACCCGGGAATGAGCAGTTCTTC,CNLAGGPGNEQFF
TRBV5-5,15,-,-,TRBJ1-2,TGTGCCAGCAGCCAGACAGAGCGGCCTTTCTATGGCTACACCTTC,CASSQTERPFYGYTF
TRBV15,15,TRBD2,few,TRBJ2-5,TGTGCCACCAGCAGAGGCGGCGGGAGGGAAGAGACCCAGTACTTC,CATSRGGGREETQYF
TRBV5-1,15,TRBD2,few,TRBJ2-7,TGCGCCAGCAGCTTGGCGGGACTACCTCCTAACGAGCAGTACTTC,CASSLAGLPPNEQYF
TRBV12-3/TRBV12-4,16,TRBD1,-,TRBJ2-2,TGTGCCAGCAGTCCCGCCCCGGCAGGGGGCACCGGGGAGCTGTTTTTT,CASSPAPAGGTGELFF
TRBV18,14,-,-,TRBJ2-5,TGTGCCAGCTCACCCCGAGGGGGATCGGAGACCCAGTACTTC,CASSPRGGSETQYF
TRBV28,14,TRBD1,few,TRBJ1-1,TGTGCCAGCAGTGTAGACAGGGTGGACACTGAAGCTTTCTTT,CASSVDRVDTEAFF
TRBV28,15,TRBD2,few,TRBJ2-1,TGTGCCAGCAGTTTTTCTAGCGGGGGGGACAATGAGCAGTTCTTC,CASSFSSGGDNEQFF
TRBV19,14,TRBD1,few,TRBJ2-5,TGTGCCAGTAGTACCCGACAGGGGTGGGAGACCCAGTACTTC,CASSTRQGWETQYF
TRBV28,13,-,-,TRBJ2-7,TGTGCCAGCAGTTTATTCAGGGGACCCGGGCAGTACTTC,CASSLFRGPGQYF
TRBV7-2,14,TRBD1,few,TRBJ1-1,TGTGCCAGCAGCTTAACAGGGGCAAGGACTGAAGCTTTCTTT,CASSLTGARTEAFF
TRBV29-1,14,TRBD2,-,TRBJ2-3,TGCAGCGTTTCTAGCGGAGAACTCACAGATACGCAGTATTTT,CSVSSGELTDTQYF
TRBV5-1,15,TRBD1,few,TRBJ1-1,TGCGCCAGCAGCTCCCAGGGACAGAGGAACACTGAAGCTTTCTTT,CASSSQGQRNTEAFF
TRBV4-3,13,-,-,TRBJ1-4,TGCGCCAGCAGCCAGCCGGGACATGAAAAACTGTTTTTT,CASSQPGHEKLFF
TRBV9,14,-,-,TRBJ2-7,TGTGCCAGCAGCGTAGCTGAGGGGTCCTACGAGCAGTACTTC,CASSVAEGSYEQYF
TRBV7-2,14,TRBD2,few,TRBJ2-3,TGTGCCAGCAGGTTGCGGGGGGGCACAGATACGCAGTATTTT,CASRLRGGTDTQYF
TRBV5-1,13,-,-,TRBJ2-5,TGCGCCAGCAGCTTGATGTCACAAGAGACCCAGTACTTC,CASSLMSQETQYF
TRBV6-5,15,TRBD2,-,TRBJ2-2,TGTGCCAGCAGTTATGCGGGGGGCCAACACGGGGAGCTGTTTTTT,CASSYAGGQHGELFF